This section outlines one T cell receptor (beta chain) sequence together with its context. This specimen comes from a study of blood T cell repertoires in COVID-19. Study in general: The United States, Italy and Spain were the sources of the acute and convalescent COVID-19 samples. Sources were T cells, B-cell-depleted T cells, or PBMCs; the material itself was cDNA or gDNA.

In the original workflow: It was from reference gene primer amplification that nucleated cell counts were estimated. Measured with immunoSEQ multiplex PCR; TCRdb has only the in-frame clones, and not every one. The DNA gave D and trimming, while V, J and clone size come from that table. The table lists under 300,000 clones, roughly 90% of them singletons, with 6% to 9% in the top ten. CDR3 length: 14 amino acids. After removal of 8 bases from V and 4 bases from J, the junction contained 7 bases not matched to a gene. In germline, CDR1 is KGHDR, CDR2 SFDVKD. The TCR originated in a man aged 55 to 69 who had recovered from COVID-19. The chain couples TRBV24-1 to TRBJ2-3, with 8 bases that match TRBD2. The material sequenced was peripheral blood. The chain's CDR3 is CATKPAGASDTQYF. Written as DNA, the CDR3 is TGTGCCACCAAGCCAGCGGGGGCATCAGATACGCAGTATTTT.